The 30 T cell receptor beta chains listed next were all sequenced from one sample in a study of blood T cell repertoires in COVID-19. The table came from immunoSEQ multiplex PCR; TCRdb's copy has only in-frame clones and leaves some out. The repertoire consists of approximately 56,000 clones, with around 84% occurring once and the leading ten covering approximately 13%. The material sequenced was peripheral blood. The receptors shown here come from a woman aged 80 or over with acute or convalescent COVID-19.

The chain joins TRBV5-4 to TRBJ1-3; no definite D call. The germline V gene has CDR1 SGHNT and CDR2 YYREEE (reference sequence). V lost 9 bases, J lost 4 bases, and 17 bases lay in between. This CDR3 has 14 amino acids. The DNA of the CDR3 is TGTGCCACCTCCTCCCCCCGGGAAGGAAACACCATATATTTT. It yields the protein CATSSPREGNTIYF.

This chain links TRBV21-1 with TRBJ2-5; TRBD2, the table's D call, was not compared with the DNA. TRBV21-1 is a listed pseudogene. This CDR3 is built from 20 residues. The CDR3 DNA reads TGTGCCAGCAGCAAGTCGAGGAAAGCGGGGATTGTGCGGCTACAAGAGACCCAGTACTTC. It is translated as CASSKSRKAGIVRLQETQYF.

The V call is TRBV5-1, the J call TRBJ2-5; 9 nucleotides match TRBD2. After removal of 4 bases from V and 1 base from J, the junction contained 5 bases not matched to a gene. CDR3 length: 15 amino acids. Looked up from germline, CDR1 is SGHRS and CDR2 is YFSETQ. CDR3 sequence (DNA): TGCGCCAGCAGCCCGGTAGCGGGGGCCCAAGAGACCCAGTACTTC. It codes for CASSPVAGAQETQYF.

As DNA, the CDR3 is TGTGCCAGCAGCCAAGAGAACCAAGGACTACCTAACTATGGCTACACCTTC. Amino acids: CASSQENQGLPNYGYTF. The chain recombines TRBV4-2 with TRBJ1-2; D is unclear. The V gene's germline CDR1 is LGHNA and CDR2 YNFKEQ. The ends were cut back, 0 bases at V and 0 bases at J, with 14 bases in the middle. This CDR3 has 17 amino acids.

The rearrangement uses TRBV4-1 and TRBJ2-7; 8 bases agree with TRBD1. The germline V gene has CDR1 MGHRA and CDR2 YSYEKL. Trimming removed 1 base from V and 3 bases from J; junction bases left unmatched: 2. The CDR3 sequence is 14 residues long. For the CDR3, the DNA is TGCGCCAGCAGCCAAGGACAGGGGAACTACGAGCAGTACTTC. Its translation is CASSQGQGNYEQYF.

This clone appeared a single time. As DNA, the CDR3 is TGTGCCAGTAGTGTAACCGGGACAGGCGCTATACCCCAGTACTTC. Its protein product is CASSVTGTGAIPQYF. The chain joins TRBV19 to TRBJ2-7; 8 bases agree with TRBD1. The V gene's germline CDR1 is LNHDA and CDR2 SQIVND (reference sequence). The CDR3 is made up of 15 amino acids. V lost 5 bases, J lost 10 bases, and 16 bases stayed unmatched. Complete variable domain (other parts from reference TRBV19 and TRBJ2-7): DGGITQSPKYLFRKEGQNVTLSCEQNLNHDAMYWYRQDPGQGLRLIYYSQIVNDFQKGDIAEGYSVSREKKESFPLTVTSAQKNPTAFYLCASSVTGTGAIPQYFGPGTRLTVT.

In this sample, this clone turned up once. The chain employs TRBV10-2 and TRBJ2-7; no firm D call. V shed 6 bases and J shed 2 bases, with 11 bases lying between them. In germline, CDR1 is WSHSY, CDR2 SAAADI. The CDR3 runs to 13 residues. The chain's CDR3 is CASSPTKTYEQYF. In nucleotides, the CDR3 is TGCGCCAGCAGCCCGACAAAGACCTACGAGCAGTACTTC.

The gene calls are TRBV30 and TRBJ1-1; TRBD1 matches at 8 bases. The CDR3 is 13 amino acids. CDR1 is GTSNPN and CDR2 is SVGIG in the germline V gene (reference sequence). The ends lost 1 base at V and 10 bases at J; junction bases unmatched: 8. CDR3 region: CAWSASRTGRAFF. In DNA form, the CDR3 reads TGTGCCTGGAGTGCATCGAGGACAGGGAGAGCTTTCTTT. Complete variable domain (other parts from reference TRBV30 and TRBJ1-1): SQTIHQWPATLVQPVGSPLSLECTVEGTSNPNLYWYRQAAGRGLQLLFYSVGIGQISSEVPQNLSASRPQDRQFILSSKKLLLSDSGFYLCAWSASRTGRAFFGQGTRLTVV.

The CDR3 DNA reads TGTGCCAGCGGAGGGGACGACTATGGCTACACCTTC. Translating gives CASGGDDYGYTF. The J gene is TRBJ1-2, the V gene TRBV2, with a possible D match to TRBD1 (5 bases). Germline values: CDR1 SNHLY, CDR2 FYNNEI. Trimming took 8 bases from V and 3 from J, leaving 10 bases between them. CDR3 length: 12 residues. The complete variable domain, with remaining parts taken from reference TRBV2 and TRBJ1-2, reads EPEVTQTPSHQVTQMGQEVILRCVPISNHLYFYWYRQILGQKVEFLVSFYNNEISEKSEIFDDQFSVERPDGSNFTLKIRSTKLEDSAMYFCASGGDDYGYTFGSGTRLTVV.

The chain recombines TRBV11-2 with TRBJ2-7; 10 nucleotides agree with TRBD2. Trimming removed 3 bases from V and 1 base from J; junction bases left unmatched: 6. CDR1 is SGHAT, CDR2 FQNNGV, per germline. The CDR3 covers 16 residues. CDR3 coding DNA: TGTGCCAGCAGCTTTACAACTAGCGGGGCTTCCTACGAGCAGTACTTC. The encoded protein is CASSFTTSGASYEQYF.

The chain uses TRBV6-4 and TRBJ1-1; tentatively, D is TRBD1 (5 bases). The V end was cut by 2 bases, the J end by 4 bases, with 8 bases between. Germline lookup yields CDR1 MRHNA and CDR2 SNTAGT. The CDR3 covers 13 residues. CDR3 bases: TGTGCCAGCAGTGACGACAGAGGCACTGAAGCTTTCTTT. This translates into CASSDDRGTEAFF.

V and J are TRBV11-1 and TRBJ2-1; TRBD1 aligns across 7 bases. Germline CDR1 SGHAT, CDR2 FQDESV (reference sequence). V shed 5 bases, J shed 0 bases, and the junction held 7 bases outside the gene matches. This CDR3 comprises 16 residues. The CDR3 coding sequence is TGTGCCAGCAGCCTCGACAGGGCTTCCTCCTACAATGAGCAGTTCTTC. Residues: CASSLDRASSYNEQFF.

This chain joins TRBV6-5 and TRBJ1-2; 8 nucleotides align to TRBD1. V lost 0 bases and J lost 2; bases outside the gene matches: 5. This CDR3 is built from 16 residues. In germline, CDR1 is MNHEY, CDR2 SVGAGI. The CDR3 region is CASSYSRTGPNYGYTF. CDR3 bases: TGTGCCAGCAGTTACTCCCGGACAGGGCCCAACTATGGCTACACCTTC.

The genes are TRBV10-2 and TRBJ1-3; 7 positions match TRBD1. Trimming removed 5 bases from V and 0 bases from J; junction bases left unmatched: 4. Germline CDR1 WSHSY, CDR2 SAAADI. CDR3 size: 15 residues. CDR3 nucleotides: TGCGCCAGCAGTCCACAGGGGATCTCTGGAAACACCATATATTTT. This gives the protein CASSPQGISGNTIYF.

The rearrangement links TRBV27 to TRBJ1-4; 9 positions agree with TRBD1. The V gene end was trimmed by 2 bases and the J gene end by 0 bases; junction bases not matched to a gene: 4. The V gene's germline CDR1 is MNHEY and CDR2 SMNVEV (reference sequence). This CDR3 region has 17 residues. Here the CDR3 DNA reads TGTGCCAGCAGTTTAAGGGACAGGGCCTCAACTAATGAAAAACTGTTTTTT. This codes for CASSLRDRASTNEKLFF.

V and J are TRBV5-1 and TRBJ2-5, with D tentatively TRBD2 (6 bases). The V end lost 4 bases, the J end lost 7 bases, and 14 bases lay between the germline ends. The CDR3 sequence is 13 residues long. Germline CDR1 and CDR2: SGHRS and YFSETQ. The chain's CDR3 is CASSARSGGTQYF. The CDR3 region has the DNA TGCGCCAGCAGCGCTCGATCCGGGGGGACCCAGTACTTC.

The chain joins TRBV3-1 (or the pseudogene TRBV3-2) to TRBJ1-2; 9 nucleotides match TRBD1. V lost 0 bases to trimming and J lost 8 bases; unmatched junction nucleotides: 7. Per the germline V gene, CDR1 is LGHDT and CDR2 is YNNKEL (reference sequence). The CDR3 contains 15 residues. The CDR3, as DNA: TGTGCCAGCAGCCAAGACGGACAGGGGAGAGGAGGCTACACCTTC. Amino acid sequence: CASSQDGQGRGGYTF.

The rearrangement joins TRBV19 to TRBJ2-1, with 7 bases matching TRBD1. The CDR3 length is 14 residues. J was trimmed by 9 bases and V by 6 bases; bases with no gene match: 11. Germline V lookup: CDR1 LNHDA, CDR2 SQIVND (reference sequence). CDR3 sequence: CASSQDRDLGEQFF. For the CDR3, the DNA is TGTGCCAGTAGCCAAGACAGGGATCTAGGTGAGCAGTTCTTC.

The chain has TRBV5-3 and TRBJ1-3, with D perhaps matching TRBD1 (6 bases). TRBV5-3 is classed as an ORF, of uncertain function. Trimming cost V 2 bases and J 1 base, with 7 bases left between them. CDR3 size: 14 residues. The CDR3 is CARSLQGSGNTIYF. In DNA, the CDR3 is TGTGCCAGAAGCTTACAGGGATCTGGAAACACCATATATTTT.

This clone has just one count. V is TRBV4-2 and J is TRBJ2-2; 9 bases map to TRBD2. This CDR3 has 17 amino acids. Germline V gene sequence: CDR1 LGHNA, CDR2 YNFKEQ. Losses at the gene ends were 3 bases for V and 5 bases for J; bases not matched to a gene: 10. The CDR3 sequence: CASSQPGRGGRTGELFF. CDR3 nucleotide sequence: TGTGCCAGCAGCCAGCCAGGGCGGGGGGGCCGGACCGGGGAGCTGTTTTTT.

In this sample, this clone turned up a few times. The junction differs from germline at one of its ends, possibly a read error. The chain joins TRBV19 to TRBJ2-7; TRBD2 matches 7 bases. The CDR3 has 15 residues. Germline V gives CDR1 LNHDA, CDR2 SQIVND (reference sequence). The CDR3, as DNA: TGTGCCAGCAGTATAGATCATAAGCGGGGCTACGAGCAGTACTTC. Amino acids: CASSIDHKRGYEQYF.

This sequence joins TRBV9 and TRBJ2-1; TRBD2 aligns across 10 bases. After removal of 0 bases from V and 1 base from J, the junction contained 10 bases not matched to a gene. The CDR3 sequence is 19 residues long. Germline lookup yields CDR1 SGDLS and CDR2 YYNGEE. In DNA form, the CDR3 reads TGTGCCAGCAGCGTAGTAGCCAGCGGGGGGGTATTTTCCTACAATGAGCAGTTCTTC. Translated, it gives CASSVVASGGVFSYNEQFF.

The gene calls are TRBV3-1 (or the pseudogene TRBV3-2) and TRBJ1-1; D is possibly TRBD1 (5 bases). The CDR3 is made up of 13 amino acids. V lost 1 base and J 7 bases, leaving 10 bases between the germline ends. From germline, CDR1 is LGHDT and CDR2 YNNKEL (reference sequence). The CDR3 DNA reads TGTGCCAGCAGCCAAGTTAGTAGGGGTGAAGCTTTCTTT. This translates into CASSQVSRGEAFF.

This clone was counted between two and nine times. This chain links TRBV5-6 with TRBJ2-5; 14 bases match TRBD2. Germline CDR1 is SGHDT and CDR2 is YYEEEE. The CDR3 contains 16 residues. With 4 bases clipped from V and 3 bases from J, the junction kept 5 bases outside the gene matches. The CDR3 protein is CASSPLGLAGEETQYF. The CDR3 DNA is TGTGCCAGCAGCCCACTGGGACTAGCGGGGGAAGAGACCCAGTACTTC.

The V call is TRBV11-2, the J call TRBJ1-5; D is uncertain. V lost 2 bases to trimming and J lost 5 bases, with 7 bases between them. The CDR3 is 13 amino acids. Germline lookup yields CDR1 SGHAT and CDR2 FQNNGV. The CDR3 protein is CASSLSLDQPQHF. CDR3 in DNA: TGTGCCAGCAGCTTATCCCTTGATCAGCCCCAGCATTTT.

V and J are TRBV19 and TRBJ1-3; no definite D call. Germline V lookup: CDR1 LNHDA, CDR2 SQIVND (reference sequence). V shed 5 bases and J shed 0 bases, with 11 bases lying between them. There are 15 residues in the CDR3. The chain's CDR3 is CASSDQVNSGNTIYF. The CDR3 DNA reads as TGTGCCAGTAGTGATCAGGTTAACTCTGGAAACACCATATATTTT. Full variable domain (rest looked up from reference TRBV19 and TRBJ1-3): DGGITQSPKYLFRKEGQNVTLSCEQNLNHDAMYWYRQDPGQGLRLIYYSQIVNDFQKGDIAEGYSVSREKKESFPLTVTSAQKNPTAFYLCASSDQVNSGNTIYFGEGSWLTVV.

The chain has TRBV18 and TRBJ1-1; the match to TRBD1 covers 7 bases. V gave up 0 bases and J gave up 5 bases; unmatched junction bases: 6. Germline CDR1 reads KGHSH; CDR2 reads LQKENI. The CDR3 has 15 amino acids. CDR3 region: CASSPPEGAWTEAFF. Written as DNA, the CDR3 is TGTGCCAGCTCACCACCCGAGGGGGCCTGGACTGAAGCTTTCTTT. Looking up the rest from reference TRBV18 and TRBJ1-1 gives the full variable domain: NAGVMQNPRHLVRRRGQEARLRCSPMKGHSHVYWYRQLPEEGLKFMVYLQKENIIDESGMPKERFSAEFPKEGPSILRIQQVVRGDSAAYFCASSPPEGAWTEAFFGQGTRLTVV.

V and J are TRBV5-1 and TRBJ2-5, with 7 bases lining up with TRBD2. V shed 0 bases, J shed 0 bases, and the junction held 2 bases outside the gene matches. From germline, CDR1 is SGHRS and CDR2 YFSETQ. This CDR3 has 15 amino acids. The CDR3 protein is CASSLAGGNQETQYF. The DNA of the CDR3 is TGCGCCAGCAGCTTGGCCGGGGGGAACCAAGAGACCCAGTACTTC.

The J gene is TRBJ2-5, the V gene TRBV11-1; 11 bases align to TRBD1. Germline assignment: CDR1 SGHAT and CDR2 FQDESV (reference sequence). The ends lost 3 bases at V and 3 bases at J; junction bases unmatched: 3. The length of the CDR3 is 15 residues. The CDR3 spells CASSLGQGVKETQYF. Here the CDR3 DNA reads TGTGCCAGCAGCTTGGGACAGGGGGTAAAAGAGACCCAGTACTTC.

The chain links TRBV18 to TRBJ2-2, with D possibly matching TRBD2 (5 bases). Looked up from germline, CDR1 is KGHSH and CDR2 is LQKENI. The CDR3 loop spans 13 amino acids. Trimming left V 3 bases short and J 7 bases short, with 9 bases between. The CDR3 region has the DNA TGTGCCAGCTCACCGAGCGGTCACGGGGAGCTGTTTTTT. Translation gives CASSPSGHGELFF.